This record covers a single T cell receptor beta chain. Its matching antigen is unknown. This sample is drawn from a study of cytomegalovirus exposure and HLA in healthy donors. Germline-derived CDR1 and CDR2 are LNHDA and SQIVND (reference sequence). The CDR3 totals 16 residues. V shed 6 bases and J 2 bases; nucleotides not matched to a gene: 7. Study-wide results and limits: Presence/absence comparisons presumed near-even sequencing depth among donors. Some TCR beta chains (approximately 180 of them) were listed as cytomegalovirus-associated. Within an earlier analysis, most TCR beta V segments proved productive either about 90% or about 30% of the time. In a later analysis, HLA-C alleles had the fewest associated TCRs, DRB1 alleles the most.

Use of 60 Vbeta and 13 Jbeta primers characterized the PCR. Assay used: immunoSEQ multiplex PCR; TCRdb lists only in-frame clones, some missing. Of 250,000 or so clones listed, about 83% are singletons. Sequences were obtained from PBMCs. The rearrangement uses TRBV19 and TRBJ2-3; TRBD2 matches at 11 bases. The origin of this receptor is a human donor in good health. CDR3 bases: TGTGCCAGTAGCCTAGGGACTAGCGGTCACACAGATACGCAGTATTTT. Protein product: CASSLGTSGHTDTQYF.